These 30 T cell receptor beta chains were sequenced from one sample in a study of blood T cells in healthy people across ages. For the second PCR, which ran for 7 to 11 cycles, a sample-barcoded 5' primer and a J-beta primer mix were used. TCRdb fed the 5' RACE reads into MiXCR, producing one record per CDR3 protein. Altogether hundreds of thousands of distinct CDR3 sequences are present, around 48% being singletons, with the ten largest covering roughly 31%. Sequencing was performed on blood. Receptors originate from a woman aged 60-70 years in good health.

This rearrangement joins TRBV7-9 to TRBJ1-5; 7 nucleotides agree with TRBD1. The V segment lost 3 bases and the J segment 5 bases; nucleotides outside the gene matches: 1. This CDR3 has 13 residues. Germline V gives CDR1 SEHNR, CDR2 FQNEAQ (reference sequence). For the CDR3, the DNA is TGTGCCAGCAGCTTCACAGGGGATCAGCCCCAGCATTTT. Translated: CASSFTGDQPQHF.

This chain connects TRBV20-1 to TRBJ2-7; tentative D call: TRBD2 (6 bases). The CDR3 totals 15 residues. CDR1 and CDR2 (germline): DFQATT, SNEGSKA (reference sequence). The V gene lost 6 bases and the J gene lost 1 base, with 19 bases spanning the gap. CDR3 sequence: CSATGRPTRSYEQYF. The DNA of the CDR3 is TGCAGTGCCACGGGGAGGCCCACCCGATCCTACGAGCAGTACTTC.

This clonotype appeared a few times. The chain uses TRBV5-6 and TRBJ2-1, with 7 nucleotides matching TRBD2. V lost 6 bases, J lost 12 bases, and 18 bases stayed unmatched. Germline loops: CDR1 SGHDT, CDR2 YYEEEE. This CDR3 spans 15 amino acids. CDR3 sequence: CASNGGGGSLRGQFF. For the CDR3, the DNA is TGTGCCAGCAACGGAGGTGGCGGGAGTCTTCGGGGGCAGTTCTTC.

The chain is built from TRBV6-1 and TRBJ2-5; 9 bases line up with TRBD2. The junction had 5 bases not matched to a gene; V was cut back by 7 bases and J by 2 bases. This CDR3 is 14 amino acids long. Germline loops: CDR1 MNHNS, CDR2 SASEGT. The CDR3 bases are TGTGCCAGCAACACGCTAGCGGGGCAAGAGACCCAGTACTTC. This encodes CASNTLAGQETQYF.

This clonotype was detected only a few times. The chain recombines TRBV29-1 with TRBJ2-5; D unclear. The germline gives CDR1 SQVTM, CDR2 ANQGSEA. This CDR3 is 14 amino acids long. V was trimmed by 4 bases and J by 2 bases, leaving 14 bases between them. The CDR3 bases are TGCAGCGTTGCAGCGTCCTTCAAGCAAGAGACCCAGTACTTC. Its translation: CSVAASFKQETQYF.

This CDR3 is CASSSMGLLAGDNEQYF. DNA for the CDR3: TGTGCCAGCAGCTCAATGGGCCTACTAGCGGGAGACAACGAGCAGTACTTC. V gene TRBV5-4 combines with J gene TRBJ2-1; 11 bases are shared with TRBD2. The tail of the sequence fits TRBJ2-7 better, so the J call may be wrong. There are 17 residues in the CDR3. Germline CDR1 is SGHNT and CDR2 is YYREEE (reference sequence).

This sequence joins TRBV7-8 and TRBJ2-7; D perhaps matches TRBD1 (6 bases). The end of the DNA aligns better with TRBJ2-5, so the J call may be wrong. This CDR3 is 16 amino acids long. Germline loops: CDR1 SGHVS, CDR2 FQNEAQ. The CDR3: CASSLRPFGGRETQYF. The CDR3 bases are TGTGCCAGCAGCTTACGTCCTTTTGGGGGCAGGGAGACCCAGTACTTC.

The chain joins TRBV20-1 to TRBJ2-1, with D perhaps TRBD2 (6 bases). Trimming cost V 5 bases and J 5 bases, with 28 bases left between them. Per the germline V gene, CDR1 is DFQATT and CDR2 is SNEGSKA (reference sequence). This CDR3 has 18 residues. Here the CDR3 reads CSARLIRGYRTTHNEQFF. In DNA form, the CDR3 reads TGCAGTGCTCGGTTAATACGGGGGTATCGGACAACTCACAATGAGCAGTTCTTC.

The chain couples TRBV20-1 to TRBJ2-5; 10 bases map to TRBD2. The J call is doubtful: the DNA matches TRBJ2-7 better. Per germline, CDR1 DFQATT and CDR2 SNEGSKA (reference sequence). This CDR3 contains 14 residues. Written as DNA, the CDR3 is TGCAGTGCTAGCATACCTAGCGGGAGTTACGAGCAGTACTTC. It translates to CSASIPSGSYEQYF.

The chain is built from TRBV20-1 and TRBJ1-4; 9 nucleotides line up with TRBD1. The germline V gene has CDR1 DFQATT and CDR2 SNEGSKA (reference sequence). The CDR3 length is 13 residues. Unmatched junction bases numbered 4, after V lost 5 bases and J lost 6 bases. CDR3 nucleotide sequence: TGCAGTGCTCCGCACAGGGGGCATGAAAAACTGTTTTTT. It translates to CSAPHRGHEKLFF.

This clonotype was seen many times. The chain has TRBV25-1 and TRBJ1-6; tentative D call: TRBD1 (5 bases). The CDR3 runs to 14 residues. V dropped 5 bases and J dropped 7 bases, with 12 bases sitting between them. The V gene's germline CDR1 is MGHDK and CDR2 SYGVNS. The CDR3 bases are TGTGCCAGCAGTTCCTGGGACGGAAATTCACCCCTCCACTTT. This translates into CASSSWDGNSPLHF.

V is TRBV5-1 and J is TRBJ2-5; D is unresolved. CDR1 and CDR2 from the germline V gene are SGHRS and YFSETQ. Trimming pared 6 bases from V and 5 bases from J, leaving 23 bases between. The CDR3 sequence is 16 residues long. CDR3 in DNA: TGCGCCAGCAACTACCCGGCAGGACCTTCCAGGGAGACCCAGTACTTC. Amino acid sequence: CASNYPAGPSRETQYF.

Turning to this clonotype: Compared with germline, one end of the junction differs, possibly owing to a read error. The genes are TRBV6-2 or TRBV6-3 and TRBJ2-7, with D tentatively TRBD1 (5 bases). The DNA end favors TRBJ2-5, so the J call may be wrong. The CDR3 covers 14 residues. Germline CDR1 MNHEY, CDR2 SVGEGT. The CDR3 sequence is CASSYLTVQGTQYF. The CDR3 DNA follows: TGTGCCAGCAGTTACTTGACAGTCCAAGGGACCCAGTACTTC.

The genes are TRBV7-2 and TRBJ2-5; tentatively, D is TRBD1 (5 bases). The DNA end favors TRBJ2-7, so the J call may be wrong. CDR1 and CDR2 (germline): SGHTA, FQGNSA. The CDR3 is 15 amino acids. CDR3 sequence reads: CASSLSTGGWYEQYF. DNA of the CDR3: TGTGCCAGCAGCTTATCCACAGGTGGATGGTACGAGCAGTACTTC.

The chain has TRBV5-1 and TRBJ2-7, with TRBD1 matching over 10 bases. CDR1 SGHRS and CDR2 YFSETQ come from the germline V gene. V was pared by 5 bases and J by 0 bases, with 5 bases of the junction left unmatched. This CDR3 contains 15 residues. CDR3 coding DNA: TGCGCCAGCAGACCCGGGACAGGGGACTCCTACGAGCAGTACTTC. This encodes CASRPGTGDSYEQYF.

The rearrangement joins TRBV4-1 to TRBJ2-5, with a weak D call TRBD1 (6 bases). The V gene lost 2 bases and the J gene lost 1 base, with 14 bases spanning the gap. The length of the CDR3 is 16 residues. CDR1 is MGHRA, CDR2 YSYEKL, per germline. The CDR3 reads CASSQIRGNIQETQYF. CDR3 nucleotides: TGCGCCAGCAGCCAAATCAGGGGAAATATCCAAGAGACCCAGTACTTC.

This rearrangement joins TRBV6-2 or TRBV6-3 to TRBJ1-1, with 7 bases aligning to TRBD1. The CDR3 totals 16 residues. Germline V lookup: CDR1 MNHEY, CDR2 SVGEGT. The V gene end was trimmed by 6 bases and the J gene end by 3 bases; junction bases not matched to a gene: 13. The DNA for the CDR3 is TGTGCCAGCAGCCAGGGGGGGGTATTTGAGGACACTGAAGCTTTCTTT. This encodes CASSQGGVFEDTEAFF.

This clonotype has only a few counts. The V call is TRBV29-1, the J call TRBJ2-5; 11 nucleotides match TRBD2. Germline values: CDR1 SQVTM, CDR2 ANQGSEA. This CDR3 spans 14 amino acids. With V trimmed by 5 bases and J by 7 bases, 9 bases remained unmatched. DNA for the CDR3: TGCAGCGTTTCCCCGACTAGCGGGATAGGGACCCAGTACTTC. Encoded protein: CSVSPTSGIGTQYF.

This sequence joins TRBV3-1 and TRBJ2-1; D ambiguous. The J call may be in error: the DNA end matches TRBJ2-7 better. The germline gives CDR1 LGHDT, CDR2 YNNKEL (reference sequence). This CDR3 is built from 15 residues. CDR3 region: CASSRPGQEKYEQYF. The CDR3 coding sequence is TGTGCCAGCAGCCGACCCGGGCAGGAAAAGTACGAGCAGTACTTC.

This clonotype was detected only a few times. CDR3 nucleotide sequence: TGTGCCAGCAGTTACCTGGACAGGGCCTACGAGCAGTACTTC. Its protein product is CASSYLDRAYEQYF. J is TRBJ2-7 and V is TRBV6-6; 8 positions agree with TRBD1. The CDR3 sequence is 14 residues long. V dropped 2 bases and J dropped 2; count of bases not matched to a gene: 2. Germline CDR1 and CDR2: MNHNY and SVGAGI (reference sequence).

The chain links TRBV30 to TRBJ2-4, with D tentatively TRBD1 or TRBD2 (5 bases each). V lost 1 base to trimming and J lost 9 bases, with 10 bases between them. The CDR3 length is 12 residues. CDR1 is GTSNPN, CDR2 SVGIG, per germline (reference sequence). The CDR3 protein is CAWSELRGIQYF. The CDR3 nucleotides read TGTGCCTGGAGTGAGTTGAGGGGCATTCAGTACTTC.

The chain recombines TRBV20-1 with TRBJ1-2; D is uncertain. Looked up from germline, CDR1 is DFQATT and CDR2 is SNEGSKA (reference sequence). This CDR3 comprises 18 residues. V was trimmed by 5 bases and J by 4 bases, leaving 29 bases between them. The CDR3 nucleotides read TGCAGTGCTCGAGGCGCCCGACATGCCAGCGAAGGGTTCTATGGCTACACCTTC. It encodes CSARGARHASEGFYGYTF.

This chain connects TRBV5-5 to TRBJ2-6; D is perhaps TRBD1 (5 bases). The CDR3 has 15 amino acids. Germline values: CDR1 SGHKS, CDR2 YYEKEE (reference sequence). Between the trimmed V and J ends, which lost 2 bases and 3 bases, there was a span of 9 bases. CDR3 region: CASSFAGFGANVLTF. Here the CDR3 DNA reads TGTGCCAGCAGCTTCGCAGGGTTTGGGGCCAACGTCCTGACTTTC.

This clonotype has a handful of counts. The CDR3 sequence: CSVEATESIKLNYGYTF. For the CDR3, the DNA is TGCAGCGTTGAAGCGACGGAATCCATTAAACTGAACTATGGCTACACCTTC. V is TRBV29-1 and J is TRBJ1-2; no clear D. The CDR3 is 17 amino acids. CDR1 and CDR2 (germline): SQVTM, ANQGSEA. Trimming took 1 base from V and 2 from J, leaving 20 bases between them.

This rearrangement joins TRBV5-1 to TRBJ2-3; D may be TRBD1 (6 bases). CDR1 is SGHRS, CDR2 YFSETQ, per germline. Trimming removed 3 bases at V and 2 bases at J, with 10 bases between. This CDR3 has 14 residues. The CDR3 reads CASSSQGFTDTQYF. DNA for the CDR3: TGCGCCAGCAGCTCACAGGGATTCACAGATACGCAGTATTTT.

This clonotype was seen only once. The V gene is TRBV21-1, the J gene TRBJ2-4; the table's D call of TRBD2 was not tested on the DNA. TRBV21-1 is a pseudogene locus. The CDR3 has 17 residues. CDR3 bases: TGTGCCAGCAGCAAACCCGGGACTAGCAGTAACAAAAACATTCAGTACTTC. It is translated as CASSKPGTSSNKNIQYF.

Details on this clonotype: This likely comes from a read error, as the CDR3 has no conserved phenylalanine or tryptophan at its end. This chain uses TRBV4-3 with TRBJ2-7, with D possibly TRBD2 on 7 matching bases. The V gene's germline CDR1 is LGHNA and CDR2 YSLEER. The V end was cut by 4 bases, the J end by 4 bases, with 14 bases between. This CDR3 has 14 amino acids. The CDR3: CASSPGVGRYEQYY. The CDR3 DNA reads TGCGCCAGCAGCCCAGGGGTCGGGAGGTACGAGCAGTACTAC.

This clonotype was seen many times. The J gene is TRBJ2-7, the V gene TRBV6-2 or TRBV6-3; the match to TRBD1 covers 7 bases. There are 12 residues in the CDR3. CDR1 MNHEY and CDR2 SVGEGT come from the germline V gene. J was trimmed by 3 bases and V by 8 bases; bases with no gene match: 4. This CDR3 reads CASGDRDYEQYF. In DNA, the CDR3 is TGTGCCAGCGGGGACAGAGACTACGAGCAGTACTTC.

This chain uses TRBV11-2 with TRBJ2-3; 9 nucleotides line up with TRBD2. Germline V gene lookup returns CDR1 SGHAT and CDR2 FQNNGV. This CDR3 spans 15 amino acids. V lost 5 bases and J lost 3; bases outside the gene matches: 6. CDR3 sequence reads: CASSPAGGGTDTQYF. DNA for the CDR3: TGTGCCAGCAGCCCAGCGGGGGGTGGGACAGATACGCAGTATTTT. Full variable domain (rest looked up from reference TRBV11-2 and TRBJ2-3): EAGVAQSPRYKIIEKRQSVAFWCNPISGHATLYWYQQILGQGPKLLIQFQNNGVVDDSQLPKDRFSAERLKGVDSTLKIQPAKLEDSAVYLCASSPAGGGTDTQYFGPGTRLTVL.

This clonotype was recorded a few times. The rearrangement uses TRBV7-2 and TRBJ2-2; D gene unclear. The CDR3 is 13 amino acids. Deletions cut 5 bases from V and 6 bases from J, with 10 bases between. Germline V gene data show CDR1 as SGHTA and CDR2 as FQGNSA. The CDR3 DNA follows: TGTGCCAGCAGCCTACCGTGGGCCGGGGAGCTGTTTTTT. Encoded protein: CASSLPWAGELFF. Filled out from reference TRBV7-2 and TRBJ2-2, the complete variable domain reads GAGVSQSPSNKVTEKGKDVELRCDPISGHTALYWYRQSLGQGLEFLIYFQGNSAPDKSGLPSDRFSAERTGGSVSTLTIQRTQQEDSAVYLCASSLPWAGELFFGEGSRLTVL.